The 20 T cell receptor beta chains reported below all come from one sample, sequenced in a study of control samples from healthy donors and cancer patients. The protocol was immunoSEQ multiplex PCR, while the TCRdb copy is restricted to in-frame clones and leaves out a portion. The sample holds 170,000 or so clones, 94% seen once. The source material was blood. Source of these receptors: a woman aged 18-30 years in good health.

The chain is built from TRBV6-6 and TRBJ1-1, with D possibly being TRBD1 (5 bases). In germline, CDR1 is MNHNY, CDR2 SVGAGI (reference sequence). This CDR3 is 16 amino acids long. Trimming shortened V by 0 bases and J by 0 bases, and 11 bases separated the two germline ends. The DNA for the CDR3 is TGTGCCAGCAGTTACTCGAGCTGGGACCTGAACACTGAAGCTTTCTTT. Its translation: CASSYSSWDLNTEAFF.

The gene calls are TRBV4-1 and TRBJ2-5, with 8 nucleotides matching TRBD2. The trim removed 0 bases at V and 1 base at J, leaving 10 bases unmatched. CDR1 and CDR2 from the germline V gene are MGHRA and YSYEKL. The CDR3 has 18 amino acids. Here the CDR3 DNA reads TGCGCCAGCAGCCAAGATCGGGGGGGGAGCGGTGTCCAAGAGACCCAGTACTTC. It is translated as CASSQDRGGSGVQETQYF.

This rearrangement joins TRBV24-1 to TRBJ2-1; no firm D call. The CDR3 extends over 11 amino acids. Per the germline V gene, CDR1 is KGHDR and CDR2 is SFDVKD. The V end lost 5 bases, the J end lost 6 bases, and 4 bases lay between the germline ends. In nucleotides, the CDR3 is TGTGCCACCAGTGCGGCCAATGAGCAGTTCTTC. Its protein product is CATSAANEQFF.

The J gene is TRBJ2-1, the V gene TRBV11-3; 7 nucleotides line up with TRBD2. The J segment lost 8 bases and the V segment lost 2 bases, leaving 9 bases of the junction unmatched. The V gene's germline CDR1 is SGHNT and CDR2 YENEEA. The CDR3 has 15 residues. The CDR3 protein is CASSLSGPGRDEQFF. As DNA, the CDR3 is TGTGCCAGCAGCTTAAGCGGACCAGGGAGGGATGAGCAGTTCTTC.

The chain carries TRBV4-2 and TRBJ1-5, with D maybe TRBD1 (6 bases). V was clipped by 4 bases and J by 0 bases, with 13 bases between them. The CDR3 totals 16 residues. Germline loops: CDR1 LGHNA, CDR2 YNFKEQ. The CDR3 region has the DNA TGTGCCAGCAGCCCGTTACAGGGATTTAGCAATCAGCCCCAGCATTTT. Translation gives CASSPLQGFSNQPQHF.

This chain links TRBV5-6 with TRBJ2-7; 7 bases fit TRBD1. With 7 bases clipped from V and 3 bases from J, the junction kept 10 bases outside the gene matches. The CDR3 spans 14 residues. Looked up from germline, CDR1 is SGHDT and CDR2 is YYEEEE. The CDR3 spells CASALTGTDYEQYF. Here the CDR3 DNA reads TGTGCCAGCGCATTAACCGGGACAGACTACGAGCAGTACTTC.

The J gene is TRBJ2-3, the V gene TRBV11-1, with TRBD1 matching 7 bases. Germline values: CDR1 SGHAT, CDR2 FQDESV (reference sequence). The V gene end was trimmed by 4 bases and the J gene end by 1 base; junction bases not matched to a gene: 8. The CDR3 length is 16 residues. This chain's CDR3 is CASSSHRGKGTDTQYF. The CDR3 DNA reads TGTGCCAGCAGCTCCCACAGGGGCAAGGGCACAGATACGCAGTATTTT.

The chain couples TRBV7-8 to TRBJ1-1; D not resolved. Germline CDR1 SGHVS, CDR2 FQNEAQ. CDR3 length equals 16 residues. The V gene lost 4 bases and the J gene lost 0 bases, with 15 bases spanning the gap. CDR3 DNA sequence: TGTGCCAGCAGCTACCACCCTCCAGACGTGAACACTGAAGCTTTCTTT. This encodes CASSYHPPDVNTEAFF.

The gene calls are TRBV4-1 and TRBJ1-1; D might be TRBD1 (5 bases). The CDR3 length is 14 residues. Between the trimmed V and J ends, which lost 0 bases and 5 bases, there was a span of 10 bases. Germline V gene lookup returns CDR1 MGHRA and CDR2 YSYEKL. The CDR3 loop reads CASSQETRATEAFF. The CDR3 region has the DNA TGCGCCAGCAGCCAAGAGACCAGGGCGACTGAAGCTTTCTTT.

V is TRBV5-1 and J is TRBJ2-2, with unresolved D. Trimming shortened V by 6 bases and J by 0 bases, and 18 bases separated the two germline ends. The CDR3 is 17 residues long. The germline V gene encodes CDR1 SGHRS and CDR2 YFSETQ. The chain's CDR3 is CASNTKRGPANTGELFF. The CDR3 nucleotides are TGCGCCAGCAACACCAAGCGAGGCCCTGCGAACACCGGGGAGCTGTTTTTT.

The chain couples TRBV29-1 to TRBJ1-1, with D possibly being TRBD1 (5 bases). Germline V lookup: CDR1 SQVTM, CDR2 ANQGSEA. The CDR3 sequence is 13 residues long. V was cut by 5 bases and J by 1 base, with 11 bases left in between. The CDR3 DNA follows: TGCAGCGTTATTAGGGGAGAGAACACTGAAGCTTTCTTT. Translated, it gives CSVIRGENTEAFF.

CDR3 nucleotide sequence: TGTGCCAGCAACATGGGGGGCCCGATCCGCGAGCAGTACTTC. Its protein product is CASNMGGPIREQYF. The gene calls are TRBV6-5 and TRBJ2-7, with D possibly called TRBD1 or TRBD2 (6 bases each). CDR1 and CDR2 from the germline V gene are MNHEY and SVGAGI. The CDR3 consists of 14 residues. Trimming removed 7 bases from V and 6 bases from J, with 19 bases in between.

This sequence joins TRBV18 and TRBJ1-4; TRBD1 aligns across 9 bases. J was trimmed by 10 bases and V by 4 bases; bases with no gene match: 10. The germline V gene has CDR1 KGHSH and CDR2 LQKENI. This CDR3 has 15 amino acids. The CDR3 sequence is CASSLRDREGGKLFF. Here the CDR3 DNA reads TGTGCCAGCTCACTCCGGGACAGGGAAGGCGGAAAACTGTTTTTT.

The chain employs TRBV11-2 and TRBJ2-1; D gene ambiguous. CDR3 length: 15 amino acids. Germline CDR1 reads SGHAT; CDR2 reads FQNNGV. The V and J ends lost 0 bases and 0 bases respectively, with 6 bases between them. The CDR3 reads CASSLDPSSYNEQFF. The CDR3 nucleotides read TGTGCCAGCAGCTTAGATCCTAGCTCCTACAATGAGCAGTTCTTC. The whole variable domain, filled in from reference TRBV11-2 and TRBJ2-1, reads EAGVAQSPRYKIIEKRQSVAFWCNPISGHATLYWYQQILGQGPKLLIQFQNNGVVDDSQLPKDRFSAERLKGVDSTLKIQPAKLEDSAVYLCASSLDPSSYNEQFFGPGTRLTVL.

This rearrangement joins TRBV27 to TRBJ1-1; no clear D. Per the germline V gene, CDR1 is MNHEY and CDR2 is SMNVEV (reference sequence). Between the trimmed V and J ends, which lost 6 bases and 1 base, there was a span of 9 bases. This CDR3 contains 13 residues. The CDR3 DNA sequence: TGTGCCAGCAGACTATGGGGGAACACTGAAGCTTTCTTT. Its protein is CASRLWGNTEAFF.

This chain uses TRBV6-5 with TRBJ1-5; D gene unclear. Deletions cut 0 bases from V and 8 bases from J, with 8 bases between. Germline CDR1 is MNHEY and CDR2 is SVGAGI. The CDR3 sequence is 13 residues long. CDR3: CASSYSPGEPQHF. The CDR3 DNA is TGTGCCAGCAGTTACTCTCCCGGCGAGCCCCAGCATTTT.

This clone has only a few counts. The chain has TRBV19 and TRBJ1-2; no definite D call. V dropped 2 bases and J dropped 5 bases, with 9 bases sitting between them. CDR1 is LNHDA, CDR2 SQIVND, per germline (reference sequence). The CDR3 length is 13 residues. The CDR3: CASSISIGYGYTF. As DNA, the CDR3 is TGTGCCAGTAGTATATCCATCGGGTATGGCTACACCTTC.

The CDR3 sequence: CASSLPQGGTKKTEAFF. CDR3 nucleotides: TGTGCCAGCAGCCTACCACAGGGTGGGACGAAGAAGACTGAAGCTTTCTTT. This sequence joins TRBV6-2 or TRBV6-3 and TRBJ1-1, with TRBD1 as a possible D gene (6 bases). The CDR3 contains 17 residues. With 6 bases removed from V and 5 bases from J, the gap between germline ends came to 25 bases. Germline CDR1 MNHEY, CDR2 SVGEGT.

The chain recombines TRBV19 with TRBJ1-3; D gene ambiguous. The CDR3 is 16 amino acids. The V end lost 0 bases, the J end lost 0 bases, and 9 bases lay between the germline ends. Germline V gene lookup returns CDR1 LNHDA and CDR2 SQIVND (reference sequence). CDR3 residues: CASSIERVRSGNTIYF. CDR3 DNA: TGTGCCAGTAGTATAGAGCGAGTTCGCTCTGGAAACACCATATATTTT. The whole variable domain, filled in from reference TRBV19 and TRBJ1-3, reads DGGITQSPKYLFRKEGQNVTLSCEQNLNHDAMYWYRQDPGQGLRLIYYSQIVNDFQKGDIAEGYSVSREKKESFPLTVTSAQKNPTAFYLCASSIERVRSGNTIYFGEGSWLTVV.

The chain's CDR3 is CASSPIGTDQETQYF. DNA for the CDR3: TGCGCCAGCAGCCCGATCGGGACTGATCAAGAGACCCAGTACTTC. This chain uses TRBV5-1 with TRBJ2-5, with D possibly matching TRBD2 (6 bases). V was shortened by 4 bases and J by 2 bases, with 15 bases between the two germline ends. This CDR3 has 15 residues. Per the germline V gene, CDR1 is SGHRS and CDR2 is YFSETQ. The full variable domain, in which reference TRBV5-1 and TRBJ2-5 provide the parts outside the CDR3, is KAGVTQTPRYLIKTRGQQVTLSCSPISGHRSVSWYQQTPGQGLQFLFEYFSETQRNKGNFPGRFSGRQFSNSRSEMNVSTLELGDSALYLCASSPIGTDQETQYFGPGTRLLVL.